A single sample is the source of the 14 T cell receptor beta chains below, sequenced in a study of shared clonotypes between healthy human individuals. Repertoires were generated with immunoSEQ multiplex PCR, while TCRdb's copy carries only in-frame clones and drops some. The sample yields about 2.2 million clones, about 93% seen once. Terminally differentiated effector memory CD45RA+ cells were excluded from the naive CD8 cells, which were CD45RO-negative and positively selected for CCR7. Sequenced material: naive CD8+ T cells from PBMCs. These receptors were collected from a man between 18 and 29 years old in good health. Some clones in this sample may be carry-over from other donors' samples.

V is TRBV4-1 and J is TRBJ2-7, with 14 bases identical to TRBD2. Germline V gene data show CDR1 as MGHRA and CDR2 as YSYEKL. The CDR3 sequence is 16 residues long. Trimming at V came to 3 bases and at J to 1 base, leaving 2 bases not matched to a gene. The CDR3 coding sequence is TGCGCCAGCAGCCAGCGGACTAGCGGGGGGTCCTACGAGCAGTACTTC. Protein product: CASSQRTSGGSYEQYF.

The rearrangement uses TRBV29-1 and TRBJ2-5, with 9 nucleotides matching TRBD1. The length of the CDR3 is 12 residues. Per the germline V gene, CDR1 is SQVTM and CDR2 is ANQGSEA. The junction had 6 bases not matched to a gene; V was cut back by 7 bases and J by 6 bases. The CDR3 DNA reads TGCAGCGCCAGGACAGGGGAGAAGACCCAGTACTTC. Amino acid sequence: CSARTGEKTQYF.

This chain links TRBV7-3 with TRBJ2-5, with unresolved D. Deletions cut 2 bases from V and 2 bases from J, with 21 bases between. Germline-derived CDR1 and CDR2 are SGHTA and FQGTGA. The CDR3 length is 18 residues. The chain's CDR3 is CASSLGVYNTAGQETQYF. Written as DNA, the CDR3 is TGTGCCAGCAGCTTAGGGGTTTACAACACGGCTGGGCAAGAGACCCAGTACTTC.

This clone was seen a few times. Other DNA sequences of this sample code for an identical CDR3. The chain combines TRBV5-6 with TRBJ2-7, with 9 bases fitting TRBD1. CDR3 length: 14 amino acids. V shed 0 bases, J shed 2 bases, and the junction held 0 bases outside the gene matches. Germline-derived CDR1 and CDR2 are SGHDT and YYEEEE. The CDR3 loop is CASSLGDRAYEQYF. DNA for the CDR3: TGTGCCAGCAGCTTGGGGGACAGGGCCTACGAGCAGTACTTC.

The rearrangement links TRBV10-1 to TRBJ1-5, with no clear D. The ends were cut back, 9 bases at V and 3 bases at J, with 3 bases in the middle. The CDR3 covers 10 residues. CDR1 WNHNN and CDR2 SYGVQD come from the germline V gene (reference sequence). DNA for the CDR3: TGCGCCAGACTCAATCAGCCCCAGCATTTT. Translation: CARLNQPQHF.

Note on this clone: The same CDR3 also results from other DNA sequences found in this sample. The V and J genes are TRBV9 and TRBJ1-1; D call uncertain. This CDR3 region has 13 residues. The germline V and J ends were trimmed by 0 bases and 5 bases, with 8 bases remaining between them. Per the germline V gene, CDR1 is SGDLS and CDR2 is YYNGEE. CDR3 amino acids: CASSVGGLTEAFF. The CDR3 nucleotides are TGTGCCAGCAGCGTAGGAGGGTTGACTGAAGCTTTCTTT.

The chain links TRBV21-1 to TRBJ1-5. TRBV21-1 is marked as a pseudogene. The CDR3 contains 17 residues. CDR3 coding DNA: TGTGCCAGCAGCAAAGTGACATTTAGGGGAGTCAATCAGCCCCAGCATTTT. This gives the protein CASSKVTFRGVNQPQHF.

The chain is built from TRBV10-3 and TRBJ1-2; 7 nucleotides align to TRBD1. This CDR3 region has 13 residues. V shed 9 bases, J shed 8 bases, and the junction held 12 bases outside the gene matches. Germline V gives CDR1 ENHRY, CDR2 SYGVKD. CDR3: CAITDREGEGYTF. Here the CDR3 DNA reads TGTGCCATAACAGACAGGGAGGGGGAAGGCTACACCTTC.

The rearrangement links TRBV29-1 to TRBJ1-2, with a weak D call TRBD1 (5 bases). V was cut by 6 bases and J by 4 bases, with 15 bases left in between. CDR1 and CDR2 (germline): SQVTM, ANQGSEA. The CDR3 length is 13 residues. CDR3: CSVIGTEIYGYTF. As DNA, the CDR3 is TGCAGCGTCATCGGGACGGAGATCTATGGCTACACCTTC.

The chain recombines TRBV4-1 with TRBJ1-1, with 8 bases aligning to TRBD1. The CDR3 is 16 amino acids. The trim removed 3 bases at V and 9 bases at J, leaving 15 bases unmatched. Per germline, CDR1 MGHRA and CDR2 YSYEKL. The CDR3 reads CASSHASPTGASQAFF. CDR3 DNA: TGCGCCAGCAGCCACGCCTCCCCGACAGGGGCCTCTCAAGCTTTCTTT.

J is TRBJ2-7 and V is TRBV4-3; D is possibly TRBD1 or TRBD2 (5 bases each). This CDR3 region has 13 residues. The germline V and J ends were trimmed by 4 bases and 2 bases, with 9 bases remaining between them. Germline CDR1 and CDR2: LGHNA and YSLEER. The CDR3 is CASSRDGTYEQYF. The CDR3 nucleotides read TGCGCCAGCAGCCGGGACGGTACCTACGAGCAGTACTTC.

The V gene is TRBV4-1, the J gene TRBJ2-7, with D possibly TRBD2 on 7 matching bases. The CDR3 covers 17 residues. V lost 0 bases, J lost 0 bases, and 15 bases lay in between. Germline-derived CDR1 and CDR2 are MGHRA and YSYEKL. The CDR3 sequence: CASSQETGRGISYEQYF. DNA of the CDR3: TGCGCCAGCAGCCAAGAAACAGGGAGGGGGATCTCCTACGAGCAGTACTTC.

The gene calls are TRBV5-6 and TRBJ2-7, with a weak D call TRBD2 (6 bases). Germline loops: CDR1 SGHDT, CDR2 YYEEEE. Trimming pared 0 bases from V and 3 bases from J, leaving 13 bases between. This CDR3 has 15 amino acids. CDR3 protein: CASSLEGTGDYEQYF. CDR3 nucleotides: TGTGCCAGCAGCTTGGAGGGGACGGGGGACTACGAGCAGTACTTC.

The J gene is TRBJ1-6, the V gene TRBV4-1; D gene unclear. V gave up 0 bases and J gave up 9 bases, with 12 bases separating them. The CDR3 extends over 15 amino acids. The germline V gene encodes CDR1 MGHRA and CDR2 YSYEKL. As DNA, the CDR3 is TGCGCCAGCAGCCAAGATCGGGGTCGAGGTTCACCCCTCCACTTT. Translation gives CASSQDRGRGSPLHF.